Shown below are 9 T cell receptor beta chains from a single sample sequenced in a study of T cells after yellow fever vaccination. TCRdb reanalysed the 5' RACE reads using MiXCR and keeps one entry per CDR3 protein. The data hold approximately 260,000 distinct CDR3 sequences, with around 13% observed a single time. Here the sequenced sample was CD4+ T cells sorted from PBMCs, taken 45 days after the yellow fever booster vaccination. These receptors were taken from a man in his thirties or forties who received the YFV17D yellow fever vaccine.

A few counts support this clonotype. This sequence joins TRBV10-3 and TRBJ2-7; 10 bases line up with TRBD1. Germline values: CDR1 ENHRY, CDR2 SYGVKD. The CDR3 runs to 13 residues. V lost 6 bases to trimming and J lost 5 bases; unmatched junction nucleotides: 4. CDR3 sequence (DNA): TGTGCCATCAGCCGGACAGGGGGTGACGAGCAGTACTTC. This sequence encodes CAISRTGGDEQYF.

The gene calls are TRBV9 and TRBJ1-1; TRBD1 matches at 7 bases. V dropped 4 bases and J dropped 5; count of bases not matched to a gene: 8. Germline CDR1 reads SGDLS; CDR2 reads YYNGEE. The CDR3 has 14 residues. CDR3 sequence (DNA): TGTGCCAGCAGCTCTAACAGGGGCGGGACTGAAGCTTTCTTT. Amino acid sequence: CASSSNRGGTEAFF. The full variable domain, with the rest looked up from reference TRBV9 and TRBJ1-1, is DSGVTQTPKHLITATGQRVTLRCSPRSGDLSVYWYQQSLDQGLQFLIQYYNGEERAKGNILERFSAQQFPDLHSELNLSSLELGDSALYFCASSSNRGGTEAFFGQGTRLTVV.

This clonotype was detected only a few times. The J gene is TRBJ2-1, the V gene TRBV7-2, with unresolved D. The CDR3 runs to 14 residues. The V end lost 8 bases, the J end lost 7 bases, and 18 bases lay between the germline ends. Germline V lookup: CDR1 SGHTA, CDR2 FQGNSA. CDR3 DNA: TGTGCCAGCTTGGAGAGGTACCACCGGAATGAGCAGTTCTTC. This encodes CASLERYHRNEQFF.

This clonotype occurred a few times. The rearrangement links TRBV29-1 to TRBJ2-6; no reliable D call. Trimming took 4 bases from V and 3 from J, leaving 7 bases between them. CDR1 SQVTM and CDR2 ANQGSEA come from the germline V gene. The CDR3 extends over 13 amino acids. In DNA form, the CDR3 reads TGCAGCGTTGGTGGCGGTGGGGCCAACGTCCTGACTTTC. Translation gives CSVGGGGANVLTF.

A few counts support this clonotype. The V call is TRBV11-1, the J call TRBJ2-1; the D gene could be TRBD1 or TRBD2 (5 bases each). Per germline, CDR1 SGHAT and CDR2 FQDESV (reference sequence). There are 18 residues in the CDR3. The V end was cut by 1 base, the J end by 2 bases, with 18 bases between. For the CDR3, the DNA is TGTGCCAGCAGCTTAGTAGCCCCTTCGGGACCCCCCTACAATGAGCAGTTCTTC. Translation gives CASSLVAPSGPPYNEQFF.

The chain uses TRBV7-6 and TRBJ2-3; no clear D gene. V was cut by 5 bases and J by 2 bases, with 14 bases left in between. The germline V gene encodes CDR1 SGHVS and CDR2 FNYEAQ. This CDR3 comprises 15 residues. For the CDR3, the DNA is TGTGCCAGCAGCCCCTCAATAAAAACCACAGATACGCAGTATTTT. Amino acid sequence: CASSPSIKTTDTQYF.

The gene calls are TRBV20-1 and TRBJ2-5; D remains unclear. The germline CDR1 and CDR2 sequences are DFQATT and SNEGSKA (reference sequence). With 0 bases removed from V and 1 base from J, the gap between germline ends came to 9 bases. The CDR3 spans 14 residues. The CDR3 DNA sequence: TGCAGTGCTAGAGATGCGGCAGTCCAAGAGACCCAGTACTTC. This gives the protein CSARDAAVQETQYF.

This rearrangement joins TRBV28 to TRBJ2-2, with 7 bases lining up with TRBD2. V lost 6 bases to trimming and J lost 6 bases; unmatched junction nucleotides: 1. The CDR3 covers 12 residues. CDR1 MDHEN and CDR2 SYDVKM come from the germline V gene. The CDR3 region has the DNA TGTGCCAGCAGGACTAGCCCCGGGGAGCTGTTTTTT. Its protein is CASRTSPGELFF.

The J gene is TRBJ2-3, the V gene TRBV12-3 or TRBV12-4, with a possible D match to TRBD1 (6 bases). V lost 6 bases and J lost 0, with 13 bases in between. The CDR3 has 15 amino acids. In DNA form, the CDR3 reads TGTGCCAGCAGGCAGGGACACCTGAGCACAGATACGCAGTATTTT. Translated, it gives CASRQGHLSTDTQYF.